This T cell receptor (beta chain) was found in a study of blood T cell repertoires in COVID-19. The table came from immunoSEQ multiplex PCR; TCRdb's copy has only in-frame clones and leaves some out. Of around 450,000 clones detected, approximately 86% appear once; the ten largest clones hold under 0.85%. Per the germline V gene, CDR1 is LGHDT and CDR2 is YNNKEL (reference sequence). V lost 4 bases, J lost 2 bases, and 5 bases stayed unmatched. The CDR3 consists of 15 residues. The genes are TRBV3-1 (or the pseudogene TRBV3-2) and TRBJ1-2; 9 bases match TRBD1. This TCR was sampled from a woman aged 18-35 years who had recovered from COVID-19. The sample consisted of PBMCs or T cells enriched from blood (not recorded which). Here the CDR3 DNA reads TGTGCCAGCAGCCTCGGGACAGGGAGAAACTATGGCTACACCTTC. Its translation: CASSLGTGRNYGYTF.